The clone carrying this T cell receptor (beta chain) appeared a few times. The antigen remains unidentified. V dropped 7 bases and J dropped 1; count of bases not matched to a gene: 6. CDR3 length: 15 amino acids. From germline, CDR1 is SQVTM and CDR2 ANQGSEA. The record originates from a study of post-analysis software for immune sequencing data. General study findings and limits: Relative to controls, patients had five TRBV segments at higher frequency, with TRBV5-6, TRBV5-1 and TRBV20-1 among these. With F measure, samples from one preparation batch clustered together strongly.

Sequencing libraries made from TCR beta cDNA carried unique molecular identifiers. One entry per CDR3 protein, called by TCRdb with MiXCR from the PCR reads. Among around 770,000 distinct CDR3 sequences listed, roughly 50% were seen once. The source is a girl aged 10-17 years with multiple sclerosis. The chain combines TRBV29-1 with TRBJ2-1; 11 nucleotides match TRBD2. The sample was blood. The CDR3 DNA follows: TGCAGCGGATCACTAGCGGGAGTGTCCTACAATGAGCAGTTCTTC. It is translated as CSGSLAGVSYNEQFF.